These 10 T cell receptor beta chains originate from one sample sequenced in a study of T-cell reconstitution after alpha-beta-depleted transplantation in children. Molecular barcoding with unique molecular identifiers was used for the TCRbeta library. TCRdb re-derived calls from the PCR reads in MiXCR, one entry per CDR3 protein. The data contain 98,000 or so distinct CDR3 sequences, 5.5% to 6.5% of them singletons. The material sequenced was PBMCs, mostly from graft donor cells, taken 360 days after TCRalphabeta/CD19-depleted stem cell transplant. The receptors derive from a male patient aged 2-9 years who had a stem cell transplant for acute lymphoblastic leukemia, so the T cells may come from the graft donor.

This clonotype was recorded a few times. The chain employs TRBV6-2 or TRBV6-3 and TRBJ2-7, with 7 bases matching TRBD1. There are 16 residues in the CDR3. The trim removed 0 bases at V and 2 bases at J, leaving 7 bases unmatched. Germline loops: CDR1 MNHEY, CDR2 SVGEGT. CDR3 amino acids: CASSYSPPDRPYEQYF. Written as DNA, the CDR3 is TGTGCCAGCAGTTACTCGCCGCCGGACAGGCCCTACGAGCAGTACTTC.

This clonotype turned up a few times. J is TRBJ2-7 and V is TRBV20-1; no definite D call. This CDR3 has 14 residues. Germline V gene data show CDR1 as DFQATT and CDR2 as SNEGSKA (reference sequence). Trimming took 6 bases from V and 0 from J, leaving 15 bases between them. CDR3 residues: CSARRGSASYEQYF. In DNA, the CDR3 is TGCAGTGCCAGGCGCGGCTCCGCCTCCTACGAGCAGTACTTC.

This clonotype occurred many times. The chain uses TRBV10-3 and TRBJ2-3; D gene uncertain. CDR3 size: 13 residues. The V gene lost 6 bases and the J gene lost 4 bases, with 11 bases spanning the gap. The germline V gene encodes CDR1 ENHRY and CDR2 SYGVKD. The CDR3 protein is CAISATMADTQYF. The CDR3, as DNA: TGTGCCATCAGCGCCACGATGGCAGATACGCAGTATTTT.

This chain joins TRBV9 and TRBJ1-1; no definite D call. CDR1 SGDLS and CDR2 YYNGEE come from the germline V gene. The CDR3 extends over 12 amino acids. The ends were cut back, 3 bases at V and 3 bases at J, with 6 bases in the middle. CDR3 bases: TGTGCCAGCAGCGACGAATACACTGAAGCTTTCTTT. Its translation: CASSDEYTEAFF.

In its sample, this clonotype was seen many times. CDR3 protein: CDPQGLGTDTQYF. The CDR3 DNA sequence: TGCGACCCACAGGGGCTGGGGACAGATACGCAGTATTTT. The chain combines TRBV5-1 with TRBJ2-3; 7 positions match TRBD1. Germline CDR1 reads SGHRS; CDR2 reads YFSETQ. The CDR3 length is 13 residues.

In its sample, this clonotype was seen a few times. This chain links TRBV6-2 or TRBV6-3 with TRBJ2-1; D is perhaps TRBD2 (6 bases). Trimming removed 5 bases at V and 8 bases at J, with 13 bases between. This CDR3 has 13 amino acids. The germline CDR1 and CDR2 sequences are MNHEY and SVGEGT. The CDR3 DNA sequence: TGTGCCAGCAGTAGACCGCCTAGCGATGAGCAGTTCTTC. As protein: CASSRPPSDEQFF.

Worth noting for this clonotype: The junction shows a germline mismatch at one end, possibly a read error. The chain joins TRBV3-1 to TRBJ2-1, with 16 bases that match TRBD2. Germline values: CDR1 LGHDT, CDR2 YNNKEL (reference sequence). The CDR3 has 19 residues. CDR3 coding DNA: TGTGCCATCAGCCCACCGGGACTAGCGGGAGGGCCCTCCTACAATGAGCAGTTCTTC. It is translated as CAISPPGLAGGPSYNEQFF.

The V gene is TRBV27, the J gene TRBJ1-6; D not certain. Germline CDR1 and CDR2: MNHEY and SMNVEV (reference sequence). The V end was cut by 7 bases, the J end by 4 bases, with 11 bases between. The CDR3 spans 14 residues. DNA of the CDR3: TGTGCCAGCACCCGGCGGGGTTATAATTCACCCCTCCACTTT. Translation: CASTRRGYNSPLHF.

This clonotype was detected ten times or more. V usage is TRBV4-3 and J usage is TRBJ1-2; 10 bases line up with TRBD1. Germline V CDR1 and CDR2: LGHNA, YSLEER. The CDR3 runs 13 residues. The trim removed 4 bases at V and 9 bases at J, leaving 5 bases unmatched. CDR3 sequence: CASSRGQGISYTF. The CDR3 bases are TGCGCCAGCAGCCGGGGACAGGGGATCAGCTACACCTTC.

The rearrangement links TRBV28 to TRBJ2-6, with a possible D match to TRBD2 (5 bases). CDR1 is MDHEN and CDR2 is SYDVKM in the germline V gene. Trimming removed 2 bases from V and 4 bases from J, with 9 bases in between. This CDR3 region has 15 residues. The CDR3 bases are TGTGCCAGCAGTTTACGAGGGCCCGGGGCCAACGTCCTGACTTTC. Amino acids: CASSLRGPGANVLTF.